The 26 T cell receptor beta chains below were found in one sample sequenced in a study of follicular helper T cells after annual influenza vaccination. The sample's time point: 2015-2016 season, 7 days after influenza vaccination. The method was immunoSEQ multiplex PCR; TCRdb's version includes in-frame clones alone and lacks a portion of them. The sample records some 8,300 clones, roughly 80% being singletons. The sequences come from CXCR5+ CD38- circulating T follicular helper cells from blood, collected 7 days after influenza vaccination. The subset here: circulating Tfh, non-naive CD4+CXCR5+PD-1+ (ICOS+CD38+ or ICOS-CD38-). These receptors originate from an adult who received the influenza vaccine.

For the CDR3, the DNA is TGTGCCAGCAGCAATAAAGACAGAGCCTATGGCTACACCTTC. Translation: CASSNKDRAYGYTF. The chain is built from TRBV5-6 and TRBJ1-2, with TRBD1 as a possible D gene (5 bases). CDR3 length: 14 residues. Per the germline V gene, CDR1 is SGHDT and CDR2 is YYEEEE. The V end was cut by 4 bases, the J end by 4 bases, with 14 bases between.

This chain connects TRBV7-2 to TRBJ1-2; no clear D. This CDR3 has 13 amino acids. The germline gives CDR1 SGHTA, CDR2 FQGNSA. Trimming took 5 bases from V and 0 from J, leaving 7 bases between them. This CDR3 reads CASSRDTNYGYTF. CDR3 DNA sequence: TGTGCCAGCAGCCGGGATACTAACTATGGCTACACCTTC.

V usage is TRBV10-2 and J usage is TRBJ1-1, with D hard to call. The CDR3 has 13 residues. Germline values: CDR1 WSHSY, CDR2 SAAADI. V was clipped by 4 bases and J by 4 bases, with 10 bases between them. CDR3 region: CASSAGSGTEAFF. CDR3 DNA: TGCGCCAGCAGTGCGGGGTCGGGCACTGAAGCTTTCTTT.

Only one count was recorded for this clone. The sample holds other DNA sequences that translate to the same CDR3. This rearrangement joins TRBV2 to TRBJ1-1; a possible D gene is TRBD1 (5 bases). CDR3 length: 13 residues. Per germline, CDR1 SNHLY and CDR2 FYNNEI. Trimming took off 6 bases at V and 1 base at J, with 9 bases between the two ends. Here the CDR3 reads CASSGQTNTEAFF. The DNA of the CDR3 is TGTGCCAGCAGCGGACAAACGAACACTGAAGCTTTCTTT.

The rearrangement links TRBV11-1 to TRBJ2-1; 11 bases match TRBD2. CDR1 is SGHAT and CDR2 is FQDESV in the germline V gene (reference sequence). There are 16 residues in the CDR3. J lost 7 bases, V lost 1 base, and 6 bases had no gene match. In nucleotides, the CDR3 is TGTGCCAGCAGCTTAGGAATTAGCGGGGGGGCAAATGAGCAGTTCTTC. Translation gives CASSLGISGGANEQFF.

This rearrangement joins TRBV5-4 to TRBJ1-2; the D gene is possibly TRBD1 (6 bases). Germline CDR1 reads SGHNT; CDR2 reads YYREEE (reference sequence). V lost 4 bases to trimming and J lost 7 bases, with 14 bases between them. CDR3 length equals 13 residues. The CDR3 here is CASSTQGVRGYTF. The CDR3, as DNA: TGTGCCAGCAGCACACAGGGAGTGCGTGGCTACACCTTC.

The chain has TRBV11-2 and TRBJ2-6; TRBD2 might be the D (5 bases). Trimming took 6 bases from V and 0 from J, leaving 9 bases between them. This CDR3 contains 15 residues. Germline CDR1 and CDR2: SGHAT and FQNNGV. The CDR3 region has the DNA TGTGCCAGCAGTGGAGAGGGCTCTGGGGCCAACGTCCTGACTTTC. This sequence encodes CASSGEGSGANVLTF.

There are a few counts of this clone. The genes are TRBV7-2 and TRBJ1-1, with no clear D. The V and J ends lost 3 bases and 6 bases respectively, with 8 bases between them. The germline V gene has CDR1 SGHTA and CDR2 FQGNSA. This CDR3 has 12 amino acids. Written as DNA, the CDR3 is TGTGCCAGCAGCTTGCGGTATGCTGAAGCTTTCTTT. Protein sequence: CASSLRYAEAFF.

The sample holds one count of this clone. This chain joins TRBV10-1 and TRBJ2-2; 7 bases map to TRBD2. This CDR3 contains 17 residues. Unmatched junction bases numbered 7, after V lost 1 base and J lost 2 bases. CDR1 is WNHNN and CDR2 is SYGVQD in the germline V gene (reference sequence). The CDR3 nucleotides read TGCGCCAGCAGTGAGTTGGGGCTAGCGGATAACACCGGGGAGCTGTTTTTT. Translation gives CASSELGLADNTGELFF.

The chain joins TRBV5-6 to TRBJ1-1, with D hard to call. The CDR3 sequence is 14 residues long. The V gene lost 0 bases and the J gene lost 8 bases, with 14 bases spanning the gap. CDR1 is SGHDT, CDR2 YYEEEE, per germline. The DNA of the CDR3 is TGTGCCAGCAGCTTGGCGTCGGGCGCAGGAGAAGCTTTCTTT. Its translation is CASSLASGAGEAFF.

This chain connects TRBV2 to TRBJ2-6; 8 nucleotides match TRBD1. Per the germline V gene, CDR1 is SNHLY and CDR2 is FYNNEI. The CDR3 runs to 15 residues. Losses at the gene ends were 6 bases for V and 2 bases for J; bases not matched to a gene: 3. The CDR3 sequence: CASSPGGAGANVLTF. The CDR3 region has the DNA TGTGCCAGCAGCCCAGGGGGCGCTGGGGCCAACGTCCTGACTTTC. Complete variable domain (other parts from reference TRBV2 and TRBJ2-6): EPEVTQTPSHQVTQMGQEVILRCVPISNHLYFYWYRQILGQKVEFLVSFYNNEISEKSEIFDDQFSVERPDGSNFTLKIRSTKLEDSAMYFCASSPGGAGANVLTFGAGSRLTVL.

The chain employs TRBV4-2 and TRBJ2-3; D gene ambiguous. Trimming removed 0 bases from V and 0 bases from J, with 7 bases in between. This CDR3 region has 15 residues. The germline V gene encodes CDR1 LGHNA and CDR2 YNFKEQ. In DNA, the CDR3 is TGTGCCAGCAGCCAAGATCCTAGAAGCACAGATACGCAGTATTTT. Translated, it gives CASSQDPRSTDTQYF.

The chain is built from TRBV30 and TRBJ2-6, with D unclear. Germline V gives CDR1 GTSNPN, CDR2 SVGIG (reference sequence). This CDR3 has 15 amino acids. V was shortened by 2 bases and J by 0 bases, with 8 bases between the two germline ends. The DNA of the CDR3 is TGTGCCTGGAGTCTCGGGTTCTCTGGGGCCAACGTCCTGACTTTC. This gives the protein CAWSLGFSGANVLTF.

The chain links TRBV2 to TRBJ2-3; D tentatively fits TRBD1 or TRBD2 (5 bases each). Trimming removed 11 bases at V and 2 bases at J, with 11 bases between. This CDR3 comprises 12 residues. The germline V gene has CDR1 SNHLY and CDR2 FYNNEI. CDR3 residues: CAGQGTTDTQYF. DNA of the CDR3: TGTGCCGGACAAGGGACCACAGATACGCAGTATTTT.

The genes are TRBV11-2 and TRBJ2-7, with unresolved D. CDR1 and CDR2 (germline): SGHAT, FQNNGV. V shed 0 bases and J shed 0 bases, with 12 bases lying between them. The CDR3 is 16 residues long. In DNA form, the CDR3 reads TGTGCCAGCAGCTTAGACAGTCCGGCCCTCTCCTACGAGCAGTACTTC. Its translation: CASSLDSPALSYEQYF. The complete variable domain, with remaining parts taken from reference TRBV11-2 and TRBJ2-7, reads EAGVAQSPRYKIIEKRQSVAFWCNPISGHATLYWYQQILGQGPKLLIQFQNNGVVDDSQLPKDRFSAERLKGVDSTLKIQPAKLEDSAVYLCASSLDSPALSYEQYFGPGTRLTVT.

The chain is built from TRBV7-2 and TRBJ2-7; D call uncertain. The ends were cut back, 2 bases at V and 4 bases at J, with 15 bases in the middle. This CDR3 has 15 amino acids. Germline loops: CDR1 SGHTA, CDR2 FQGNSA. CDR3 nucleotides: TGTGCCAGCAGCTTAAGGTCGGAAAAACCTTACGAGCAGTACTTC. It yields the protein CASSLRSEKPYEQYF. The full variable domain, completed using reference TRBV7-2 and TRBJ2-7, is GAGVSQSPSNKVTEKGKDVELRCDPISGHTALYWYRQSLGQGLEFLIYFQGNSAPDKSGLPSDRFSAERTGGSVSTLTIQRTQQEDSAVYLCASSLRSEKPYEQYFGPGTRLTVT.

The chain combines TRBV7-3 with TRBJ2-1, with D perhaps being TRBD1 or TRBD2 (6 bases each). CDR1 and CDR2 from the germline V gene are SGHTA and FQGTGA. The CDR3 length is 11 residues. V was trimmed by 4 bases and J by 9 bases, leaving 7 bases between them. CDR3 protein: CASSSGAEQFF. The CDR3 DNA reads as TGTGCCAGCAGCTCGGGGGCTGAGCAGTTCTTC.

The chain combines TRBV28 with TRBJ1-1; 8 bases align to TRBD1. Germline V gene sequence: CDR1 MDHEN, CDR2 SYDVKM. This CDR3 is 13 amino acids long. V dropped 6 bases and J dropped 9; count of bases not matched to a gene: 9. CDR3 loop: CASSTLQGGKAFF. CDR3 in DNA: TGTGCCAGCAGCACGCTACAGGGGGGAAAAGCTTTCTTT.

This CDR3 is CASSPRSHRGSRGLSNTEAFF. The CDR3 coding sequence is TGTGCCAGCTCACCGAGGAGCCACCGCGGGTCGAGGGGTTTATCGAACACTGAAGCTTTCTTT. This sequence joins TRBV18 and TRBJ1-1; D is perhaps TRBD1 (5 bases). The CDR3 has 21 amino acids. Between the trimmed V and J ends, which lost 3 bases and 1 base, there was a span of 30 bases. CDR1 is KGHSH and CDR2 is LQKENI in the germline V gene.

V and J are TRBV7-9 and TRBJ1-3; D is unresolved. This CDR3 is 13 amino acids long. Trimming stripped 3 bases from V and 1 base from J, with 4 bases between. Germline-derived CDR1 and CDR2 are SEHNR and FQNEAQ (reference sequence). CDR3 DNA: TGTGCCAGCAGCTTCGCATCTGGAAACACCATATATTTT. Amino acids: CASSFASGNTIYF.

The V call is TRBV2, the J call TRBJ2-3, with 7 nucleotides matching TRBD1. With V trimmed by 3 bases and J by 3 bases, 0 bases remained unmatched. The CDR3 is 13 residues long. Germline CDR1 and CDR2: SNHLY and FYNNEI. The chain's CDR3 is CASSETGTDTQYF. CDR3 sequence (DNA): TGTGCCAGCAGTGAGACAGGGACAGATACGCAGTATTTT.

The V call is TRBV6-6, the J call TRBJ2-1; no clear D gene. The CDR3 has 11 amino acids. The germline CDR1 and CDR2 sequences are MNHNY and SVGAGI (reference sequence). V was shortened by 7 bases and J by 5 bases, with 6 bases between the two germline ends. This CDR3 is CASTGHNEQFF. The CDR3 DNA reads TGTGCCAGCACTGGCCACAATGAGCAGTTCTTC.

The J gene is TRBJ2-5, the V gene TRBV5-8; the D gene is possibly TRBD2 (5 bases). Germline V gene sequence: CDR1 SGHTS, CDR2 YDEGEE. CDR3 length: 16 residues. V lost 2 bases and J 2 bases, leaving 16 bases between the germline ends. CDR3 region: CASSLGLQNQQETQYF. The DNA of the CDR3 is TGTGCCAGCAGCTTAGGACTTCAGAACCAACAAGAGACCCAGTACTTC.

The J gene is TRBJ1-5, the V gene TRBV15, with 7 bases lining up with TRBD1. The CDR3 is 15 amino acids. Germline V gives CDR1 LNHNV, CDR2 YYDKDF (reference sequence). V gave up 0 bases and J gave up 7 bases; unmatched junction bases: 6. CDR3 nucleotides: TGTGCCACCAGCAGAGATGACAGGGTCTCCCAGCCCCAGCATTTT. It is translated as CATSRDDRVSQPQHF.

The chain links TRBV18 to TRBJ2-2; D is perhaps TRBD1 or TRBD2 (5 bases each). Germline CDR1 KGHSH, CDR2 LQKENI. V dropped 7 bases and J dropped 1 base, with 10 bases sitting between them. CDR3 length: 14 amino acids. The CDR3 loop is CASYGTVNTGELFF. CDR3 DNA: TGTGCCAGCTATGGGACGGTGAACACCGGGGAGCTGTTTTTT.

This chain uses TRBV30 with TRBJ2-7; 9 nucleotides align to TRBD2. V shed 2 bases, J shed 4 bases, and the junction held 6 bases outside the gene matches. Per germline, CDR1 GTSNPN and CDR2 SVGIG (reference sequence). The CDR3 sequence is 14 residues long. This chain's CDR3 is CAWSWAGGRYEQYF. Written as DNA, the CDR3 is TGTGCCTGGAGTTGGGCGGGGGGGCGGTACGAGCAGTACTTC. The whole variable domain, filled in from reference TRBV30 and TRBJ2-7, reads SQTIHQWPATLVQPVGSPLSLECTVEGTSNPNLYWYRQAAGRGLQLLFYSVGIGQISSEVPQNLSASRPQDRQFILSSKKLLLSDSGFYLCAWSWAGGRYEQYFGPGTRLTVT.